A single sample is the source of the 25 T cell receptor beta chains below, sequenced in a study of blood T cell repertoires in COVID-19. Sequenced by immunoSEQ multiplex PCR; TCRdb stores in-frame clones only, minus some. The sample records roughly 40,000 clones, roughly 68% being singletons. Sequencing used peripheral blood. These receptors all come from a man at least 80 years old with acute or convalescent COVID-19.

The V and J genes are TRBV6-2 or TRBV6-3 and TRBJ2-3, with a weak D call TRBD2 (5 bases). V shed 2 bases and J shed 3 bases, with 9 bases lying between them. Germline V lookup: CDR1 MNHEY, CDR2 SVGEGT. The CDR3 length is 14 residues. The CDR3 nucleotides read TGTGCCAGCAGTTACACCCGGGGAACAGATACGCAGTATTTT. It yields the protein CASSYTRGTDTQYF.

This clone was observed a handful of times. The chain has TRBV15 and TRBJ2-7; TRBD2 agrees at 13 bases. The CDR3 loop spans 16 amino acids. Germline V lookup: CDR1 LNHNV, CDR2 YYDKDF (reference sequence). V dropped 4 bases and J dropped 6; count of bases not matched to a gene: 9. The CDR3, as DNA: TGTGCCACCAGCACGAAACCTACTAGCGGGAGGGCCGAGCAGTACTTC. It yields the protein CATSTKPTSGRAEQYF.

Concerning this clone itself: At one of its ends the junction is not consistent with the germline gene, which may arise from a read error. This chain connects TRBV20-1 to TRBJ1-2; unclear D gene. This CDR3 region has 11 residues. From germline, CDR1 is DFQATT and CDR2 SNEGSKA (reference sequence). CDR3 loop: CSASDLGGYAF. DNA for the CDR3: TGCAGTGCTTCTGACCTGGGAGGCTACGCCTTC.

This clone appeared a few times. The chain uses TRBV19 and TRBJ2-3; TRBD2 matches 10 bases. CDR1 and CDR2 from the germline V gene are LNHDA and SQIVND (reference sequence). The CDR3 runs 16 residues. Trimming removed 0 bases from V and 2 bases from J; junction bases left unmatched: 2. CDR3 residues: CASSIEAGGLTDTQYF. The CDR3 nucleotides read TGTGCCAGTAGTATAGAAGCGGGAGGGCTCACAGATACGCAGTATTTT.

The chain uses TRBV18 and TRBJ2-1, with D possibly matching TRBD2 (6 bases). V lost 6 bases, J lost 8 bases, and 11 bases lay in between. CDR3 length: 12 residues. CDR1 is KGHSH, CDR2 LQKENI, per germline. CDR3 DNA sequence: TGTGCCAGCTCCCCGACTAGAGATGAGCAGTTCTTC. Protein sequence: CASSPTRDEQFF.

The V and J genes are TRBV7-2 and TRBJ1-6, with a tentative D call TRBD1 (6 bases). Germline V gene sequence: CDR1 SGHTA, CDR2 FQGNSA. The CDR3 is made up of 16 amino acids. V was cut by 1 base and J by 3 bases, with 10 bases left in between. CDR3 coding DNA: TGTGCCAGCAGCTTAGGGACAGTGAGCTATAATTCACCCCTCCACTTT. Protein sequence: CASSLGTVSYNSPLHF. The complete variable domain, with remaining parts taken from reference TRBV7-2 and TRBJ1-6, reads GAGVSQSPSNKVTEKGKDVELRCDPISGHTALYWYRQSLGQGLEFLIYFQGNSAPDKSGLPSDRFSAERTGGSVSTLTIQRTQQEDSAVYLCASSLGTVSYNSPLHFGNGTRLTVT.

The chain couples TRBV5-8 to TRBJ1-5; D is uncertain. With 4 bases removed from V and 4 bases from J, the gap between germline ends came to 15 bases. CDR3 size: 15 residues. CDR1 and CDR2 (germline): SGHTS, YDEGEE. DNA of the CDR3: TGTGCCAGCAGCCCCTGGAGGGCAGGAAATCAGCCCCAGCATTTT. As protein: CASSPWRAGNQPQHF.

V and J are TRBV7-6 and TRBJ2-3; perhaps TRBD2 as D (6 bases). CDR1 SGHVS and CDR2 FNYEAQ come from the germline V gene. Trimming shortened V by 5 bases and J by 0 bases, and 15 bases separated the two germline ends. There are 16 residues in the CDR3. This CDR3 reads CASSRQRAASTDTQYF. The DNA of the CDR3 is TGTGCCAGCAGCAGACAGCGGGCTGCTAGCACAGATACGCAGTATTTT.

This CDR3 is CASSIYAAGETQYF. The CDR3 DNA reads as TGTGCCAGTAGTATCTACGCGGCTGGAGAGACCCAGTACTTC. J is TRBJ2-5 and V is TRBV19; D is unclear. Between the trimmed V and J ends, which lost 3 bases and 4 bases, there was a span of 12 bases. Germline V CDR1 and CDR2: LNHDA, SQIVND (reference sequence). The CDR3 consists of 14 residues.

The CDR3 loop reads CASRVQGARTEAFF. In DNA, the CDR3 is TGTGCCAGCAGGGTACAGGGGGCGCGTACTGAAGCTTTCTTT. This chain uses TRBV28 with TRBJ1-1; 9 positions agree with TRBD1. Germline CDR1 MDHEN, CDR2 SYDVKM. CDR3 length equals 14 residues. V shed 6 bases and J 5 bases; nucleotides not matched to a gene: 7.

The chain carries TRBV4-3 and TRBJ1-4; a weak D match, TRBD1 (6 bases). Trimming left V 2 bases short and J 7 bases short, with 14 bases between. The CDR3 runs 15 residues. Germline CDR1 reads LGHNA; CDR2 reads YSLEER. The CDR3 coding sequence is TGCGCCAGCAGCCAACAGGGACAAGCTTCTGAAAAACTGTTTTTT. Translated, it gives CASSQQGQASEKLFF.

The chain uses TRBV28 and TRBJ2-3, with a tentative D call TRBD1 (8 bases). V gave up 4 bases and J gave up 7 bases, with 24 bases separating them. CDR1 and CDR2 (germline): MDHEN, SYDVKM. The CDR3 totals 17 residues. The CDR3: CASSWRGGTGGLYTQYF. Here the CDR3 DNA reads TGTGCCAGCAGTTGGAGGGGGGGGACAGGAGGTCTTTATACGCAGTATTTT.

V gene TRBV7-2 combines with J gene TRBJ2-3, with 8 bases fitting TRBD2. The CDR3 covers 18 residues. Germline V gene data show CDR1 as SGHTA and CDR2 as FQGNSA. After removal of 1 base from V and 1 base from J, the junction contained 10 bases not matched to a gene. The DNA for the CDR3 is TGTGCCAGCAGCTTAGAAAGAGTGGCGGGAGGAGGCACAGATACGCAGTATTTT. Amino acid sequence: CASSLERVAGGGTDTQYF.

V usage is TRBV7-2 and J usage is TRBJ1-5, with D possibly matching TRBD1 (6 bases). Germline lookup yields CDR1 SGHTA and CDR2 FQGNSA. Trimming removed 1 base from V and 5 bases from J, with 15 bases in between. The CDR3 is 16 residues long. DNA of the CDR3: TGTGCCAGCAGCTTAGAGTCCACAGGGACCTATCAGCCCCAGCATTTT. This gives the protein CASSLESTGTYQPQHF.

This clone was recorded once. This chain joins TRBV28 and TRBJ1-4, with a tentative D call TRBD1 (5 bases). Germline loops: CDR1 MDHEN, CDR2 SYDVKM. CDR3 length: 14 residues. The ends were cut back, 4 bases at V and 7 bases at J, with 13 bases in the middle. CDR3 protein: CASSSGLLREKLFF. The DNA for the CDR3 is TGTGCCAGCAGTTCAGGGTTGTTACGTGAAAAACTGTTTTTT.

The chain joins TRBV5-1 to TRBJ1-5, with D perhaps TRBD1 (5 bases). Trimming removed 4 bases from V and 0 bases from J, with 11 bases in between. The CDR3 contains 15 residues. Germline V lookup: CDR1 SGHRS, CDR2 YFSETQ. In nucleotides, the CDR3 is TGCGCCAGCAGCCCGGGGGGTAATAGCAATCAGCCCCAGCATTTT. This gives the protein CASSPGGNSNQPQHF. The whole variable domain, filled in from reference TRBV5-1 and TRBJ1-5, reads KAGVTQTPRYLIKTRGQQVTLSCSPISGHRSVSWYQQTPGQGLQFLFEYFSETQRNKGNFPGRFSGRQFSNSRSEMNVSTLELGDSALYLCASSPGGNSNQPQHFGDGTRLSIL.

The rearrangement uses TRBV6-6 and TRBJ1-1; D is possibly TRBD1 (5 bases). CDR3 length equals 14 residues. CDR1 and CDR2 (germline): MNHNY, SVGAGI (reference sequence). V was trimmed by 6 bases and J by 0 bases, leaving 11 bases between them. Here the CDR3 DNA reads TGTGCCAGCAGAGACAGTGCTATGAACACTGAAGCTTTCTTT. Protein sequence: CASRDSAMNTEAFF.

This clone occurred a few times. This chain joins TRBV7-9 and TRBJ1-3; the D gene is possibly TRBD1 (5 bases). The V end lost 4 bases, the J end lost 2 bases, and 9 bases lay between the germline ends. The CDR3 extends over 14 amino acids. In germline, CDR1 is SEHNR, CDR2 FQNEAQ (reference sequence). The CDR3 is CASSSGTAGNTIYF. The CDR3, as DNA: TGTGCCAGCAGCTCCGGGACTGCTGGAAACACCATATATTTT.

In DNA, the CDR3 is TGCGCCAGCAGCCAAGGAGGGGGAAGGGAGACCCAGTACTTC. Translated: CASSQGGGRETQYF. The chain carries TRBV4-3 and TRBJ2-5; weak D call: TRBD1 (6 bases). CDR3 size: 14 residues. Per the germline V gene, CDR1 is LGHNA and CDR2 is YSLEER. Deletions cut 1 base from V and 5 bases from J, with 11 bases between.

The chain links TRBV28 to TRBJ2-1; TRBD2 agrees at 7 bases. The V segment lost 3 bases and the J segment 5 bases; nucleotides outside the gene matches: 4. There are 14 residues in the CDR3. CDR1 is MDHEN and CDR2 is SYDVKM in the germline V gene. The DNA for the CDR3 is TGTGCCAGCAGTTTGACTAGCAGAAACAATGAGCAGTTCTTC. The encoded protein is CASSLTSRNNEQFF. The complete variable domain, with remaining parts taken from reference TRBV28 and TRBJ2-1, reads DVKVTQSSRYLVKRTGEKVFLECVQDMDHENMFWYRQDPGLGLRLIYFSYDVKMKEKGDIPEGYSVSREKKERFSLILESASTNQTSMYLCASSLTSRNNEQFFGPGTRLTVL.

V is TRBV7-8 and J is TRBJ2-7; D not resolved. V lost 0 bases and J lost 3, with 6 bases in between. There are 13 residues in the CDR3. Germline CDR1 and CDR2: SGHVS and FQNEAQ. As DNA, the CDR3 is TGTGCCAGCAGCTTAGCCGCCGGCTACGAGCAGTACTTC. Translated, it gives CASSLAAGYEQYF. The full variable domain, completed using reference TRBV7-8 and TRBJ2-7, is GAGVSQSPRYKVAKRGQDVALRCDPISGHVSLFWYQQALGQGPEFLTYFQNEAQLDKSGLPSDRFFAERPEGSVSTLKIQRTQQEDSAVYLCASSLAAGYEQYFGPGTRLTVT.

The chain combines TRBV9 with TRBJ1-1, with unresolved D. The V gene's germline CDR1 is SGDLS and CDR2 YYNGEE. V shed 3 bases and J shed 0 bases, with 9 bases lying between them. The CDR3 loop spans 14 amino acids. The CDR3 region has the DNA TGTGCCAGCAGCGATACACCAATGAACACTGAAGCTTTCTTT. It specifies CASSDTPMNTEAFF.

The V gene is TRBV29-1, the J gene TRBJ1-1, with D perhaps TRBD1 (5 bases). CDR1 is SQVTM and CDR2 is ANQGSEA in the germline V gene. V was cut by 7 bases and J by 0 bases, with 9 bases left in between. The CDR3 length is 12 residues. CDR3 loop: CSARVLNTEAFF. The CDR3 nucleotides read TGCAGCGCCAGGGTTTTGAACACTGAAGCTTTCTTT.

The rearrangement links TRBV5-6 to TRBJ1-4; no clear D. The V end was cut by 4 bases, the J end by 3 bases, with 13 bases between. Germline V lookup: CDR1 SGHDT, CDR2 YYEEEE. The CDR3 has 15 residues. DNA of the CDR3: TGTGCCAGCAGCGGTCGGTTCGCTGCTAATGAAAAACTGTTTTTT. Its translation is CASSGRFAANEKLFF. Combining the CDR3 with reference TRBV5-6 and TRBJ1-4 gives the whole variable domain DAGVTQSPTHLIKTRGQQVTLRCSPKSGHDTVSWYQQALGQGPQFIFQYYEEEERQRGNFPDRFSGHQFPNYSSELNVNALLLGDSALYLCASSGRFAANEKLFFGSGTQLSVL.

CDR3 nucleotide sequence: TGCGCCAGCAGAAGACAGGGGCCGACCTACGAGCAGTACTTC. This gives the protein CASRRQGPTYEQYF. This chain connects TRBV23-1 to TRBJ2-7, with 8 bases aligning to TRBD1. TRBV23-1 is an ORF; its function is uncertain. The length of the CDR3 is 14 residues. V dropped 6 bases and J dropped 2; count of bases not matched to a gene: 6.